One and the same sample provided the 14 T cell receptor beta chains below, sequenced in a study of T cell responses to AZD1222 COVID-19 vaccine. The repertoire was sequenced with immunoSEQ multiplex PCR; TCRdb's copy has only in-frame clones and lacks some. The repertoire holds some 110,000 clones, with 85% to 95% as singletons. The sample here was peripheral blood, taken on day 0 of AZD1222 vaccination. The origin of the receptors is an adult in good health.

This chain uses TRBV6-5 with TRBJ2-7; maybe TRBD1 (5 bases). The V end was cut by 10 bases, the J end by 4 bases, with 23 bases between. This CDR3 is built from 15 residues. From germline, CDR1 is MNHEY and CDR2 SVGAGI. The CDR3 DNA reads TGTGCCACCCAGGGCCGGTCCCCCTTTTATTACGAGCAGTACTTC. The encoded protein is CATQGRSPFYYEQYF.

The rearrangement links TRBV19 to TRBJ1-6; D uncertain. V was pared by 5 bases and J by 2 bases, with 13 bases between. Germline V lookup: CDR1 LNHDA, CDR2 SQIVND (reference sequence). The CDR3 contains 16 residues. For the CDR3, the DNA is TGTGCCAGTAGTCTCCGGGAACAAACCTATAATTCACCCCTCCACTTT. Its protein is CASSLREQTYNSPLHF.

For the CDR3, the DNA is TGTGCCAGCAGCTCGGGTCTTCCCCCAACAGATACGCAGTATTTT. It yields the protein CASSSGLPPTDTQYF. This chain joins TRBV7-3 and TRBJ2-3; D remains ambiguous. V shed 4 bases and J shed 3 bases, with 14 bases lying between them. The CDR3 has 15 residues. Germline V gene lookup returns CDR1 SGHTA and CDR2 FQGTGA.

The CDR3 sequence is CASSSGLAGGPTDTQYF. The CDR3 DNA sequence: TGCGCCAGCAGCTCGGGACTAGCGGGAGGACCCACAGATACGCAGTATTTT. The chain links TRBV5-1 to TRBJ2-3; 15 bases line up with TRBD2. Trimming at V came to 3 bases and at J to 2 bases, leaving 4 bases not matched to a gene. This CDR3 contains 17 residues. The germline CDR1 and CDR2 sequences are SGHRS and YFSETQ.

The V and J genes are TRBV15 and TRBJ2-3; D uncertain. The CDR3 is 12 amino acids. Germline CDR1 reads LNHNV; CDR2 reads YYDKDF (reference sequence). Trimming left V 0 bases short and J 7 bases short, with 5 bases between. CDR3 sequence: CATSRDSYTQYF. The CDR3 DNA reads as TGTGCCACCAGCAGAGATTCGTATACGCAGTATTTT. Full variable domain (missing parts from reference TRBV15 and TRBJ2-3): DAMVIQNPRYQVTQFGKPVTLSCSQTLNHNVMYWYQQKSSQAPKLLFHYYDKDFNNEADTPDNFQSRRPNTSFCFLDIRSPGLGDTAMYLCATSRDSYTQYFGPGTRLTVL.

This chain joins TRBV9 and TRBJ1-4; tentatively, D is TRBD1 (5 bases). Germline loops: CDR1 SGDLS, CDR2 YYNGEE. The CDR3 extends over 15 amino acids. V was clipped by 0 bases and J by 4 bases, with 10 bases between them. CDR3 in DNA: TGTGCCAGCAGCGTAGATGTGGGGGATAATGAAAAACTGTTTTTT. Its translation is CASSVDVGDNEKLFF.

This chain connects TRBV28 to TRBJ2-5; D is unresolved. Germline lookup yields CDR1 MDHEN and CDR2 SYDVKM. Trimming cost V 6 bases and J 7 bases, with 18 bases left between them. The CDR3 is 14 amino acids. For the CDR3, the DNA is TGTGCCAGCAGCCCGAGACTTACCTTACGGACCCAGTACTTC. Amino acids: CASSPRLTLRTQYF.

The rearrangement uses TRBV28 and TRBJ1-2; D is perhaps TRBD1 (5 bases). The CDR3 consists of 13 residues. Germline V gene lookup returns CDR1 MDHEN and CDR2 SYDVKM. The V end was cut by 3 bases, the J end by 4 bases, with 9 bases between. The CDR3 sequence: CASSFEGIYGYTF. The CDR3 nucleotides read TGTGCCAGCAGTTTTGAGGGGATCTATGGCTACACCTTC.

The chain recombines TRBV2 with TRBJ2-2, with D uncertain. With 6 bases removed from V and 4 bases from J, the gap between germline ends came to 12 bases. The CDR3 sequence is 14 residues long. Germline V CDR1 and CDR2: SNHLY, FYNNEI. CDR3 loop: CASSAEGATGELFF. The CDR3 DNA follows: TGTGCCAGCAGCGCAGAAGGCGCCACCGGGGAGCTGTTTTTT.

The chain is built from TRBV6-5 and TRBJ2-7, with 8 bases aligning to TRBD1. The length of the CDR3 is 13 residues. Germline V CDR1 and CDR2: MNHEY, SVGAGI. V lost 6 bases, J lost 7 bases, and 8 bases stayed unmatched. The CDR3 is CASSLGTGWEQYF. CDR3 DNA sequence: TGTGCCAGCAGCTTGGGGACAGGCTGGGAGCAGTACTTC.

The chain links TRBV18 to TRBJ2-3; D is unresolved. The CDR3 runs to 15 residues. V was clipped by 6 bases and J by 4 bases, with 17 bases between them. Germline-derived CDR1 and CDR2 are KGHSH and LQKENI. The CDR3 sequence is CASSQLPSYADTQYF. CDR3 nucleotides: TGTGCCAGCTCCCAGCTACCGTCATACGCAGATACGCAGTATTTT.

The V and J genes are TRBV9 and TRBJ2-7, with 10 bases that match TRBD2. Trimming removed 3 bases from V and 3 bases from J; junction bases left unmatched: 6. The CDR3 loop spans 15 amino acids. CDR1 and CDR2 (germline): SGDLS, YYNGEE. The CDR3 loop reads CASSAGLADHYEQYF. The CDR3 DNA reads TGTGCCAGCAGCGCCGGACTAGCGGACCACTACGAGCAGTACTTC. Drawing the rest from reference TRBV9 and TRBJ2-7, the complete variable domain is DSGVTQTPKHLITATGQRVTLRCSPRSGDLSVYWYQQSLDQGLQFLIQYYNGEERAKGNILERFSAQQFPDLHSELNLSSLELGDSALYFCASSAGLADHYEQYFGPGTRLTVT.

The rearrangement links TRBV7-2 to TRBJ1-2; 9 nucleotides agree with TRBD1. This CDR3 spans 14 amino acids. V shed 3 bases, J shed 2 bases, and the junction held 1 base outside the gene matches. Germline loops: CDR1 SGHTA, CDR2 FQGNSA. This CDR3 is CASSFTGGNYGYTF. CDR3 DNA sequence: TGTGCCAGCAGCTTTACAGGGGGCAACTATGGCTACACCTTC.

The chain carries TRBV7-9 and TRBJ2-1; possible D gene TRBD1, 5 bases. This CDR3 is built from 11 residues. Trimming pared 4 bases from V and 9 bases from J, leaving 7 bases between. Germline V gene lookup returns CDR1 SEHNR and CDR2 FQNEAQ (reference sequence). CDR3 in amino acids: CASSSRVEQFF. The CDR3 nucleotides read TGTGCCAGCAGCTCCAGGGTTGAGCAGTTCTTC. The full variable domain, completed using reference TRBV7-9 and TRBJ2-1, is DTGVSQNPRHKITKRGQNVTFRCDPISEHNRLYWYRQTLGQGPEFLTYFQNEAQLEKSRLLSDRFSAERPKGSFSTLEIQRTEQGDSAMYLCASSSRVEQFFGPGTRLTVL.